A selection of T cell receptor beta chains follows, all from one sample in a study of blood T cells in healthy people across ages. MiXCR, run by TCRdb on the 5' RACE reads, gives a single entry per CDR3 protein. The data hold fewer than 1,000,000 distinct CDR3 sequences, with about half observed a single time. Material: blood. Receptors originate from an elderly man in good health. Each CDR3 is given with its conserved first and last residue. A D gene is named only where the DNA matches it firmly. A row's size may be missing; if present it is once, few, many or a size class.

abundance,j_gene,d_gene,v_gene,CDR3nt,CDR3aa
.,TRBJ2-1,.,TRBV12-3/TRBV12-4,TGTGCCAGCACCCCTGAGGTAGCGGCGAGGGGTGAGCAGTTCTTC,CASTPEVAARGEQFF
.,TRBJ2-5,TRBD1,TRBV10-3,TGTGCCATCAGGGGGGACAGGGGGCAAGAGACCCAGTACTTC,CAIRGDRGQETQYF
.,TRBJ2-1,.,TRBV6-5,TGTGCCAGCAGTTACTCCCCGGGCCCTTGGTTCTTC,CASSYSPGPWFF
.,TRBJ2-1,.,TRBV14,TGTGCCAGCAGCCTCTTGGGGGGGCAATTGAATGAGCAGTTCTTC,CASSLLGGQLNEQFF
few,TRBJ2-6,.,TRBV20-1,TGCAGTGCTAGCCACCCAGGGGCGGGAGTGCTTGGGGCCAACGTCCTGACTTTC,CSASHPGAGVLGANVLTF
.,TRBJ1-5,.,TRBV20-1,TGCAGTGCTAGTCCCGGGTTCGGGAGCAATCAGCCCCAGCATTTT,CSASPGFGSNQPQHF
.,TRBJ2-7,.,TRBV5-1,TGCGCCAGCAGCTTGGAAAGTAGTACTGAGCAGTACTTC,CASSLESSTEQYF
.,TRBJ1-3,.,TRBV7-2,TGTGCCAGCAGCTCGAACAGACCGAGCTCTGGAAACACCATATATTTT,CASSSNRPSSGNTIYF
.,TRBJ1-5,.,TRBV28,TGTGCCAGCGCAACAGATAGCAATCAGCCCCAGCATTTT,CASATDSNQPQHF
once,TRBJ2-3,TRBD2,TRBV12-3/TRBV12-4,TGTGCTAGCAGTGTATCGGCGGGGGGTGGTACGCAGTATTTT,CASSVSAGGGTQYF
.,TRBJ2-5,TRBD1,TRBV12-3/TRBV12-4,TGTGCCAGCAGTCCAACCGGGACAGTAAATGAGCAGTACTTC,CASSPTGTVNEQYF
.,TRBJ2-5,.,TRBV12-3/TRBV12-4,TGTGCCAGCGGTTCGGGAATCCAAGAGACCCAGTACTTC,CASGSGIQETQYF
few,TRBJ2-2,TRBD1,TRBV9,TGTGCCAGCAGCCCAGACAGGGGGCGACCCGGGGAGCTGTTTTTT,CASSPDRGRPGELFF
.,TRBJ2-7,TRBD2,TRBV7-2,TGTGCCAGCAGCTTGACTAGCGGGAGGGCCCCCTACGAGCAGTACTTC,CASSLTSGRAPYEQYF
.,TRBJ1-4,.,TRBV7-6,TGTGCCAGCAGCTTAGACTTATCTGCTAATGAAAAACTGTTTTTT,CASSLDLSANEKLFF
.,TRBJ2-1,.,TRBV14,TGTGCCAGCAGCCAGGTGGGGTTCAGGGGCTCCTACAATGAGCAGTTCTTC,CASSQVGFRGSYNEQFF
.,TRBJ2-1,.,TRBV4-3,TGCGCCAGCAGCCAAGACGCAGGGTACGGCAATGAGCAGTTCTTC,CASSQDAGYGNEQFF
.,TRBJ1-5,.,TRBV4-1,TGCGCCAGCAGCCAAGCGGAAAATCAGCCCCAGCATTTT,CASSQAENQPQHF
.,TRBJ1-6,.,TRBV20-1,TGCAGTGCTAGAGATAGCAGAGGGGTGGCCTCCTATAATTCACCCCTCCACTTT,CSARDSRGVASYNSPLHF
many,TRBJ2-3,TRBD1,TRBV7-9,TGTGCCAGCAGCGGGACAGGGAACACAGATACGCAGTATTTT,CASSGTGNTDTQYF
.,TRBJ2-7,.,TRBV20-1,TGCAGTGGCCGGGGTCAGGGATACGAGCAGTACTTC,CSGRGQGYEQYF
.,TRBJ2-7,TRBD2,TRBV5-1,TGCGCCAGCAGCTTGGCAGGACTAGCGGGAGTAAACGAGCAGTACTTC,CASSLAGLAGVNEQYF
.,TRBJ2-1,TRBD2,TRBV6-1,TGTGCCAGCAGTGAACCGAGCGGGGGCCCGGCCTACAATGAGCAGTTCTTC,CASSEPSGGPAYNEQFF
.,TRBJ2-2,TRBD2,TRBV27,TGTGCCAGCAGCCCGACTAGCGCAATTACCGGGGAGCTGTTTTTT,CASSPTSAITGELFF
.,TRBJ2-2,TRBD2,TRBV7-3,TGTGCCAGCAGCCCTACTAGCGGGAGCATCGGGGAGCTGTTTTTT,CASSPTSGSIGELFF
.,TRBJ2-7,TRBD1,TRBV19,TGTGCCAGTAGTACAACAGGGGGCTTATACGAGCAGTACTTC,CASSTTGGLYEQYF
few,TRBJ2-1,.,TRBV7-2,TGTGCCAGCAGCCCTAGGAGCGGGTCCTACAATGAGCAGTTCTTC,CASSPRSGSYNEQFF
.,TRBJ2-7,.,TRBV5-5,TGTGCCAGCAGCTTCGGCAGGGCGAACGAGCAGTACTTC,CASSFGRANEQYF
.,TRBJ2-3,TRBD1,TRBV29-1,TGCAGCGTTGAGCTACAGGGGGCCCCAGATACGCAGTATTTT,CSVELQGAPDTQYF
many,TRBJ1-2,.,TRBV5-1,TGCGCCAGCAGCCGGGACCCAGAGGATGGCTACACCTTC,CASSRDPEDGYTF
.,TRBJ2-7,TRBD1,TRBV29-1,TGCAGCGTAGGGACAGGGGATAGCTCCTACAATGAGCAGTACTTC,CSVGTGDSSYNEQYF
few,TRBJ2-1,.,TRBV14,TGTGCCAGCAGCCAAGATCATCCGTCAAGTGAGCAGTTCTTC,CASSQDHPSSEQFF
.,TRBJ2-1,TRBD2,TRBV7-2,TGTGCCAGCAGCTTAAGCGGGAGAGTCCTCAATGAGCAGTTCTTC,CASSLSGRVLNEQFF
few,TRBJ2-7,.,TRBV7-9,TGTGCCAGCAGCTTCCCAGTTACCTACGAGCAGTACTTC,CASSFPVTYEQYF
.,TRBJ2-1,.,TRBV20-1,TGCAGTGCTAGAGAGGGAGCGGCATCCTACAATGAGCAGTTCTTC,CSAREGAASYNEQFF
.,TRBJ2-7,TRBD1,TRBV19,TGTGCCAGTAGTACGGGACAGGGTAACGAGCAGTACTTC,CASSTGQGNEQYF
.,TRBJ2-7,TRBD1,TRBV7-2,TGTGCCAGCAGCTTAGTCGGGCAGGGGGCGTCCTACGAGCAGTACTTC,CASSLVGQGASYEQYF
few,TRBJ2-7,TRBD2,TRBV12-3/TRBV12-4,TGTGCCAGCAGCCGGGCGGGACTAGGATCTTACGAGCAGTACTTC,CASSRAGLGSYEQYF
.,TRBJ2-1,.,TRBV29-1,TGCAGCGTCCAGGGCGGCAATGAGCAGTTCTTC,CSVQGGNEQFF
few,TRBJ1-5,.,TRBV27,TGTGCCAGCCGCGCCTCTCCGGGGAGGGGCGGTGGCAATCAGCCCCAGCATTTT,CASRASPGRGGGNQPQHF
.,TRBJ2-1,.,TRBV15,TGTGCCACCAGCAGAGATCAGGGCGGCGGACTAAGGAGGAATGAGCAGTTCTTC,CATSRDQGGGLRRNEQFF
few,TRBJ2-1,TRBD2,TRBV2,TGTGCCAGCAGGGGGACTACCCGACTCTACAATGAGCAGTTCTTC,CASRGTTRLYNEQFF
.,TRBJ2-1,.,TRBV29-1,TGCAGCGTTGATAGTGTGGAGGGGGGCGGGAAGACCCAGTTCTTC,CSVDSVEGGGKTQFF
.,TRBJ2-7,.,TRBV20-1,TGCAGTGCTAGTTACAGCCCGTCGGCAGGGTGGAAGCAGTACTTC,CSASYSPSAGWKQYF
few,TRBJ2-7,TRBD1,TRBV7-2,TGTGCCAGCAGTCGCATCGTGGGACAGGGGGGCGAGCAGTACTTC,CASSRIVGQGGEQYF
few,TRBJ2-5,.,TRBV28,TGTGCCAGCACCGAGCCCCCGGGGACCCAGTACTTC,CASTEPPGTQYF
.,TRBJ1-1,.,TRBV10-3,TGTGCCATCAGTGAGTCGGCCGGGGGTCGGGACACTGAAGCTTTCTTT,CAISESAGGRDTEAFF
.,TRBJ2-5,.,TRBV6-2/TRBV6-3,TGTGCCAGCAGCGGGAGAGTGGGGGAGACCCAGTACTTC,CASSGRVGETQYF
few,TRBJ2-7,.,TRBV29-1,TGCAGCGTTGAATCCCCTTACGGGAAGCCCTACGAGCAGTACTTC,CSVESPYGKPYEQYF
.,TRBJ1-4,TRBD1,TRBV2,TGTGCCAGCAGACCCAGGGGGCAGCGTGAAAAACTGTTTTTT,CASRPRGQREKLFF
few,TRBJ2-3,TRBD2,TRBV12-3/TRBV12-4,TGTGCCAGCAGTGCAGCGGGAGGGTCTTCCACAGATACGCAGTATTTT,CASSAAGGSSTDTQYF
once,TRBJ2-1,TRBD2,TRBV6-1,TGTGCCGGCAGCGCGACCAGGACTAGCGGGAGGGCCTCTCACAATGAGCAGTTCTTC,CAGSATRTSGRASHNEQFF
.,TRBJ2-7,TRBD2,TRBV29-1,TGCAGCGTTGCGGGACTAGCGGGAGGAACCTCCGAGCAGTACTTC,CSVAGLAGGTSEQYF
once,TRBJ2-3,.,TRBV4-3,TGCGCCAGCAGCCAAGATGGCGGTGGGGGGAGCGCAGATACGCAGTATTTT,CASSQDGGGGSADTQYF
many,TRBJ2-3,.,TRBV9,TGTGCCAGCAGCGTCACGGCCGGGAGCACAGATACGCAGTATTTT,CASSVTAGSTDTQYF
.,TRBJ1-1,.,TRBV29-1,TGCAGCGCCGGCGGGCAGAACGTTGAAGCTTTCTTT,CSAGGQNVEAFF
.,TRBJ1-4,TRBD1,TRBV12-3/TRBV12-4,TGTGCCAGCAGTTTCGCGACAGGGGGTGAAAAACTGTTTTTT,CASSFATGGEKLFF
few,TRBJ2-3,.,TRBV5-5,TGTGCCAGCAGCCGGGAAAGGAGCACAGATACGCAGTATTTT,CASSRERSTDTQYF
.,TRBJ2-3,TRBD2,TRBV29-1,TGCAGCGTTGAAGATCTAAAGCGGGGTACGCAGTATTTT,CSVEDLKRGTQYF
few,TRBJ2-5,.,TRBV10-3,TGTGCCATCAAACAGGGTCTCGAATTAGAGACCCAGTACTTC,CAIKQGLELETQYF